One sample yielded the 8 T cell receptor beta chains listed below, sequenced in a study of cytomegalovirus exposure and HLA in healthy donors. The PCR was carried out with 60 Vbeta primers and 13 Jbeta primers. The data were produced by immunoSEQ multiplex PCR, yet TCRdb's version contains in-frame clones alone and is incomplete. The sample has about 170,000 clones, around 80% seen once. Sequenced input: PBMCs. Every receptor here comes from a boy between 2 and 10 years old in good health and CMV-seronegative.

J is TRBJ2-7 and V is TRBV7-9; maybe TRBD1 (6 bases). The CDR3 spans 14 residues. Germline assignment: CDR1 SEHNR and CDR2 FQNEAQ (reference sequence). Trimming removed 3 bases from V and 6 bases from J, with 15 bases in between. CDR3 sequence reads: CASSFGSATGEQYF. CDR3 nucleotides: TGTGCCAGCAGCTTTGGTAGCGCGACAGGCGAGCAGTACTTC.

The V gene is TRBV5-4, the J gene TRBJ1-1; 10 bases line up with TRBD1. Germline V gene lookup returns CDR1 SGHNT and CDR2 YYREEE (reference sequence). The J segment lost 3 bases and the V segment lost 0 bases, leaving 2 bases of the junction unmatched. This CDR3 is built from 15 residues. In DNA form, the CDR3 reads TGTGCCAGCAGCTTGGGGGACAGGGGAGACACTGAAGCTTTCTTT. Residues: CASSLGDRGDTEAFF.

The chain has TRBV6-1 and TRBJ1-2, with 9 bases aligning to TRBD1. The CDR3 loop spans 12 amino acids. J gave up 4 bases and V 8 bases, and 2 bases lay outside the gene matches. CDR1 is MNHNS, CDR2 SASEGT, per germline. CDR3 residues: CASGTGPYGYTF. CDR3 in DNA: TGTGCCAGCGGGACAGGGCCCTATGGCTACACCTTC.

This clone has more than one count but fewer than ten. V gene TRBV5-6 combines with J gene TRBJ2-3, with D maybe TRBD1 (6 bases). The CDR3 runs 15 residues. CDR1 is SGHDT and CDR2 is YYEEEE in the germline V gene. V lost 0 bases and J 2 bases, leaving 10 bases between the germline ends. This chain's CDR3 is CASSLGGQITDTQYF. In DNA form, the CDR3 reads TGTGCCAGCAGCTTGGGAGGACAGATCACAGATACGCAGTATTTT.

The chain joins TRBV5-1 to TRBJ2-1; 9 nucleotides align to TRBD2. CDR1 is SGHRS, CDR2 YFSETQ, per germline. Trimming cost V 5 bases and J 4 bases; bases outside gene matches: 10. The CDR3 spans 16 residues. The CDR3 DNA reads as TGCGCCAGCAGTCCGAGCGGGGGGCCTTATTACAATGAGCAGTTCTTC. It yields the protein CASSPSGGPYYNEQFF.

The genes are TRBV7-9 and TRBJ1-2, with 9 bases matching TRBD1. Trimming removed 5 bases from V and 7 bases from J; junction bases left unmatched: 11. Germline loops: CDR1 SEHNR, CDR2 FQNEAQ (reference sequence). This CDR3 contains 15 residues. CDR3 in amino acids: CASSPPGTGLRGYTF. The CDR3 DNA sequence: TGTGCCAGCAGCCCACCGGGGACAGGGCTGCGTGGCTACACCTTC.

This chain uses TRBV30 with TRBJ2-3, with TRBD1 identical over 8 bases. This CDR3 region has 16 residues. Germline CDR1 GTSNPN, CDR2 SVGIG (reference sequence). V lost 2 bases, J lost 5 bases, and 12 bases stayed unmatched. In DNA, the CDR3 is TGTGCCTGGAGTACCAGGGGGCTAGCGTCTTTAGATACGCAGTATTTT. Residues: CAWSTRGLASLDTQYF.

The chain carries TRBV6-6 and TRBJ1-5, with TRBD1 as a possible D gene (6 bases). This CDR3 has 16 amino acids. CDR1 MNHNY and CDR2 SVGAGI come from the germline V gene (reference sequence). V shed 6 bases and J shed 1 base, with 16 bases lying between them. This chain's CDR3 is CASSIPRGYSNQPQHF. CDR3 in DNA: TGTGCCAGCAGCATCCCCAGGGGTTACAGCAATCAGCCCCAGCATTTT.